This T cell receptor beta chain came from a study of cytomegalovirus exposure and HLA in healthy donors. Regarding the study as a whole: Despite most TCR sequences being rare, some public TCRs occurred in many donors.

A note on this clone: Its antigen is as yet unknown.

Profiling relied on immunoSEQ multiplex PCR, and the TCRdb table lists in-frame clones only, not all of them. The sample records fewer than 200,000 clones, 89% being singletons. From germline, CDR1 is MNHEY and CDR2 SMNVEV (reference sequence). The length of the CDR3 is 13 residues. After removal of 5 bases from V and 7 bases from J, the junction contained 8 bases not matched to a gene. Material for sequencing was PBMCs. The origin of this receptor is a man aged 18 to 29 in good health and CMV-seropositive. The rearrangement joins TRBV27 to TRBJ2-7, with 7 bases aligning to TRBD1. For the CDR3, the DNA is TGTGCCAGCAGTCCCCGGGCAGGGGGTGAGCAGTACTTC. It codes for CASSPRAGGEQYF.